The 19 T cell receptor beta chains below all came from one sample that was sequenced in a study of blood T cell repertoires in COVID-19. TCRdb's copy holds only in-frame clones and misses some; the assay was immunoSEQ multiplex PCR. The sample records around 94,000 clones, approximately 91% being singletons. The sample comprised peripheral blood. These receptors were taken from a man aged 18 to 29 with acute or convalescent COVID-19.

This chain uses TRBV11-2 with TRBJ2-4; TRBD2 matches 9 bases. V lost 1 base to trimming and J lost 6 bases; unmatched junction nucleotides: 7. The V gene's germline CDR1 is SGHAT and CDR2 FQNNGV. The length of the CDR3 is 16 residues. CDR3 in DNA: TGTGCCAGCAGCTTAGGCGGGGGGGCGCCGAGAAACATTCAGTACTTC. Translated, it gives CASSLGGGAPRNIQYF.

The CDR3 DNA is TGTGCCAGCAGCACTGGACTAGCGGGGGTCCAAGAGACCCAGTACTTC. This codes for CASSTGLAGVQETQYF. This chain connects TRBV4-2 to TRBJ2-5; TRBD2 agrees at 13 bases. This CDR3 region has 16 residues. Germline trimming cut 5 bases from V and 1 base from J; bases unmatched to any gene: 4. Per the germline V gene, CDR1 is LGHNA and CDR2 is YNFKEQ.

This chain joins TRBV19 and TRBJ2-1, with 9 bases aligning to TRBD1. CDR3 size: 17 residues. Germline-derived CDR1 and CDR2 are LNHDA and SQIVND (reference sequence). V lost 4 bases, J lost 0 bases, and 7 bases stayed unmatched. Here the CDR3 DNA reads TGTGCCAGTAGTACCCTTACAGGGGGCAGCTCCTACAATGAGCAGTTCTTC. Its protein is CASSTLTGGSSYNEQFF.

The V and J genes are TRBV11-2 and TRBJ2-1, with D perhaps TRBD1 (6 bases). The V end was cut by 1 base, the J end by 4 bases, with 20 bases between. This CDR3 has 18 residues. Germline CDR1 reads SGHAT; CDR2 reads FQNNGV. Written as DNA, the CDR3 is TGTGCCAGCAGCTTAGCTCTACCAGGGGTAGGGGCTTACAATGAGCAGTTCTTC. Its protein is CASSLALPGVGAYNEQFF.

This chain links TRBV3-1 (or the pseudogene TRBV3-2) with TRBJ2-7; D perhaps matches TRBD2 (6 bases). CDR3 size: 14 residues. The V end lost 0 bases, the J end lost 4 bases, and 10 bases lay between the germline ends. CDR1 and CDR2 (germline): LGHDT, YNNKEL (reference sequence). Written as DNA, the CDR3 is TGTGCCAGCAGCCAAGAGGGAGGACCTTACGAGCAGTACTTC. Encoded protein: CASSQEGGPYEQYF.

The chain employs TRBV24-1 and TRBJ1-5; D not certain. The CDR3 spans 13 residues. The germline V gene has CDR1 KGHDR and CDR2 SFDVKD. The V and J ends lost 2 bases and 2 bases respectively, with 3 bases between them. The CDR3 sequence: CATSDSGNQPQHF. CDR3 in DNA: TGTGCCACCAGTGATTCTGGCAATCAGCCCCAGCATTTT.

The rearrangement joins TRBV15 to TRBJ2-7, with a tentative D call TRBD2 (6 bases). The CDR3 has 14 residues. V gave up 0 bases and J gave up 4 bases, with 10 bases separating them. Looked up from germline, CDR1 is LNHNV and CDR2 is YYDKDF (reference sequence). DNA for the CDR3: TGTGCCACCAGCAGAGAACGAGGAGGGTACGAGCAGTACTTC. This translates into CATSRERGGYEQYF.

The rearrangement joins TRBV5-1 to TRBJ2-5; D may be TRBD2 (6 bases). The V end was cut by 4 bases, the J end by 2 bases, with 18 bases between. CDR1 and CDR2 from the germline V gene are SGHRS and YFSETQ. This CDR3 is built from 16 residues. The CDR3, as DNA: TGCGCCAGCAGCCCGGGAGCTAACCCCGAGCAAGAGACCCAGTACTTC. Translated, it gives CASSPGANPEQETQYF.

The rearrangement joins TRBV12-3 or TRBV12-4 to TRBJ1-2; no definite D call. V gave up 2 bases and J gave up 7 bases, with 11 bases separating them. This CDR3 has 13 residues. CDR3 amino acids: CASSLTSTGGYTF. The CDR3 coding sequence is TGTGCCAGCAGTTTAACCTCAACGGGTGGCTACACCTTC.

The chain employs TRBV30 and TRBJ2-1, with TRBD2 identical over 11 bases. Germline trimming cut 5 bases from V and 2 bases from J; bases unmatched to any gene: 5. The CDR3 extends over 15 amino acids. Germline V CDR1 and CDR2: GTSNPN, SVGIG (reference sequence). CDR3 amino acids: CAWSGTSGTYNEQFF. Written as DNA, the CDR3 is TGTGCCTGGTCCGGGACTAGCGGAACCTACAATGAGCAGTTCTTC. The full variable domain, rest sourced from reference TRBV30 and TRBJ2-1, is SQTIHQWPATLVQPVGSPLSLECTVEGTSNPNLYWYRQAAGRGLQLLFYSVGIGQISSEVPQNLSASRPQDRQFILSSKKLLLSDSGFYLCAWSGTSGTYNEQFFGPGTRLTVL.

The V and J genes are TRBV27 and TRBJ1-6; 10 bases map to TRBD1. The CDR3 is 14 amino acids. The V and J ends lost 6 bases and 9 bases, in that order; junction bases with no gene match: 5. Germline loops: CDR1 MNHEY, CDR2 SMNVEV (reference sequence). The CDR3 region is CASRGGTGVSPLHF. Here the CDR3 DNA reads TGTGCCAGCAGGGGGGGGACAGGGGTTTCACCCCTCCACTTT.

The chain uses TRBV6-5 and TRBJ2-3, with 7 bases matching TRBD1. Trimming at V came to 7 bases and at J to 1 base, leaving 5 bases not matched to a gene. The CDR3 covers 14 residues. The V gene's germline CDR1 is MNHEY and CDR2 SVGAGI. The CDR3 coding sequence is TGTGCCAGCAAGGACAGGAAAGGCACAGATACGCAGTATTTT. The encoded protein is CASKDRKGTDTQYF.

The J gene is TRBJ1-3, the V gene TRBV29-1; D gene unclear. Germline CDR1 and CDR2: SQVTM and ANQGSEA. V was cut by 5 bases and J by 3 bases, with 11 bases left in between. The CDR3 consists of 13 residues. In DNA, the CDR3 is TGCAGCGTTTTCGACATCCTTGGAAACACCATATATTTT. This codes for CSVFDILGNTIYF.

V usage is TRBV7-8 and J usage is TRBJ2-5; 10 bases map to TRBD1. V was pared by 5 bases and J by 2 bases, with 8 bases of the junction left unmatched. This CDR3 is 16 amino acids long. Germline CDR1 and CDR2: SGHVS and FQNEAQ. The CDR3 here is CASSQAGDRGQETQYF. Written as DNA, the CDR3 is TGTGCCAGCAGCCAAGCAGGGGACAGGGGTCAAGAGACCCAGTACTTC.

This chain connects TRBV7-6 to TRBJ2-1; 8 positions agree with TRBD2. The CDR3 has 14 residues. After removal of 5 bases from V and 5 bases from J, the junction contained 5 bases not matched to a gene. The germline CDR1 and CDR2 sequences are SGHVS and FNYEAQ. CDR3 protein: CASSLSGGNNEQFF. The CDR3 DNA reads TGTGCCAGCAGCCTATCGGGGGGGAACAATGAGCAGTTCTTC.

The chain is built from TRBV7-6 and TRBJ2-1; 10 bases match TRBD2. Germline CDR1 reads SGHVS; CDR2 reads FNYEAQ. The CDR3 spans 16 residues. V was clipped by 2 bases and J by 4 bases; unmatched bases: 5. The CDR3 nucleotides are TGTGCCAGCAGCTTACTAGCGGGGGTACCATACAATGAGCAGTTCTTC. Its protein is CASSLLAGVPYNEQFF. Complete variable domain (other parts from reference TRBV7-6 and TRBJ2-1): GAGVSQSPRYKVTKRGQDVALRCDPISGHVSLYWYRQALGQGPEFLTYFNYEAQQDKSGLPNDRFSAERPEGSISTLTIQRTEQRDSAMYRCASSLLAGVPYNEQFFGPGTRLTVL.

The CDR3 sequence is CAWVTLGSREPGNTIYF. The CDR3 DNA sequence: TGTGCCTGGGTTACGCTCGGATCTAGAGAACCTGGAAACACCATATATTTT. V is TRBV30 and J is TRBJ1-3; D not certain. This CDR3 has 17 residues. Trimming removed 5 bases from V and 2 bases from J, with 22 bases in between. Germline CDR1 reads GTSNPN; CDR2 reads SVGIG (reference sequence).

The chain has TRBV12-3 or TRBV12-4 and TRBJ2-1, with 9 positions matching TRBD1. J was trimmed by 7 bases and V by 6 bases; bases with no gene match: 4. CDR3 length: 13 amino acids. CDR3: CASRSGTGNEQFF. The DNA of the CDR3 is TGTGCCAGCAGATCCGGGACAGGGAATGAGCAGTTCTTC.

This clone was found a few times. This sample includes further DNA sequences coding for the same CDR3. The chain uses TRBV5-1 and TRBJ1-1, with D possibly matching TRBD1 (5 bases). With 0 bases removed from V and 1 base from J, the gap between germline ends came to 7 bases. Germline V lookup: CDR1 SGHRS, CDR2 YFSETQ. This CDR3 contains 14 residues. The CDR3 protein is CASSLDRTNTEAFF. CDR3 DNA: TGCGCCAGCAGCTTGGACAGGACGAACACTGAAGCTTTCTTT.